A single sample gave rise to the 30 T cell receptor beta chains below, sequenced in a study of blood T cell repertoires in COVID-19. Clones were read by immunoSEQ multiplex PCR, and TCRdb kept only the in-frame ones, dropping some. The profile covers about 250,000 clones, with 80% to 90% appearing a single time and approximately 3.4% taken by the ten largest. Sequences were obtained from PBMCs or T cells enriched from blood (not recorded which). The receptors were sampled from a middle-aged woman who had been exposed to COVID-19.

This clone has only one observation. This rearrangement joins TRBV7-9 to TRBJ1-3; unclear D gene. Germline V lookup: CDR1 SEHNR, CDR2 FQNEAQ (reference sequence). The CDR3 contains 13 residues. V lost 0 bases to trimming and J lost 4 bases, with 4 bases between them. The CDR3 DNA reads TGTGCCAGCAGCTTAGCAAGCGGAAACACCATATATTTT. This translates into CASSLASGNTIYF.

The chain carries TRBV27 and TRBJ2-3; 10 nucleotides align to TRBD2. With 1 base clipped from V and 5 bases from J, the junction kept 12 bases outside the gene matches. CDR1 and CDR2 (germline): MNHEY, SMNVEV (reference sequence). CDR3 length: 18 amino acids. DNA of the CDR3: TGTGCCAGCAGTTTATACCCGGGACTAGCGCGAGGGCAAGATACGCAGTATTTT. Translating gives CASSLYPGLARGQDTQYF.

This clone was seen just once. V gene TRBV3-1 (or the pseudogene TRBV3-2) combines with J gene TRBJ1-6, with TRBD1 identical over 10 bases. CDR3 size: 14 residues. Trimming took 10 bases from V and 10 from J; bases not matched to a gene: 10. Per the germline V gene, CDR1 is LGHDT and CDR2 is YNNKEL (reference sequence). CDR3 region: CATSTGGAGSPLHF. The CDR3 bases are TGTGCCACCTCGACAGGGGGCGCGGGGTCACCCCTCCACTTT.

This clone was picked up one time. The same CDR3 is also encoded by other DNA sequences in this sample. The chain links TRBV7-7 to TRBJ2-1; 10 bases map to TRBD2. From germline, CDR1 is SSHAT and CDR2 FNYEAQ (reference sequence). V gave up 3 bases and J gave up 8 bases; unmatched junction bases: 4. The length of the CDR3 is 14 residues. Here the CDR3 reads CASSLGLAGDEQFF. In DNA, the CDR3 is TGTGCCAGCAGCTTGGGGCTAGCGGGGGATGAGCAGTTCTTC.

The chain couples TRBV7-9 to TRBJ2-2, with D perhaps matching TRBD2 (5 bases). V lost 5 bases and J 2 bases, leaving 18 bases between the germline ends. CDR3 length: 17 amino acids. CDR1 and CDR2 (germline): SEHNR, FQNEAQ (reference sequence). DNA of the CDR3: TGTGCCAGCAGCCTATTCGGACTGGGCATTAACACCGGGGAGCTGTTTTTT. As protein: CASSLFGLGINTGELFF.

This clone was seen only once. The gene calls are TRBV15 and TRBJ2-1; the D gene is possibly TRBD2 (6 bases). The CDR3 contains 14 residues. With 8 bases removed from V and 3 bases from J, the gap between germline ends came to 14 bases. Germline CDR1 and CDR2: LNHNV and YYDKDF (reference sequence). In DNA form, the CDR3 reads TGTGCCACCGGGGGACTCAGATTCTACAATGAGCAGTTCTTC. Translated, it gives CATGGLRFYNEQFF.

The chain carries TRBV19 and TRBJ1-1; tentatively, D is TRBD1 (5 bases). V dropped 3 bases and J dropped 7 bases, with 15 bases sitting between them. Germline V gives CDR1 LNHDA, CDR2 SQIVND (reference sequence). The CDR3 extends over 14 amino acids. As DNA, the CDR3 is TGTGCCAGTAGTATGGAACAGGCTTGGGGTGAAGCTTTCTTT. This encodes CASSMEQAWGEAFF. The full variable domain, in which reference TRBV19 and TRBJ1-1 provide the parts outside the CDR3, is DGGITQSPKYLFRKEGQNVTLSCEQNLNHDAMYWYRQDPGQGLRLIYYSQIVNDFQKGDIAEGYSVSREKKESFPLTVTSAQKNPTAFYLCASSMEQAWGEAFFGQGTRLTVV.

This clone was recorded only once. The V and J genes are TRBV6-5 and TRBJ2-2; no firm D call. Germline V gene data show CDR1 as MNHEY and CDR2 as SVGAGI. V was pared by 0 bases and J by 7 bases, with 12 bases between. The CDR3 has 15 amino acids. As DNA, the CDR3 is TGTGCCAGCAGTTACTCGATTGCAGTGCTCGGGGAGCTGTTTTTT. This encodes CASSYSIAVLGELFF.

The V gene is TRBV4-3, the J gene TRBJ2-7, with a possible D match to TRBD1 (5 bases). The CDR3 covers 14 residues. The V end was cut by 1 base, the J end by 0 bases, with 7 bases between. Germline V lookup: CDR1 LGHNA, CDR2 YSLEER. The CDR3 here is CASSQGQSSYEQYF. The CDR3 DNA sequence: TGCGCCAGCAGCCAAGGACAGAGCTCCTACGAGCAGTACTTC.

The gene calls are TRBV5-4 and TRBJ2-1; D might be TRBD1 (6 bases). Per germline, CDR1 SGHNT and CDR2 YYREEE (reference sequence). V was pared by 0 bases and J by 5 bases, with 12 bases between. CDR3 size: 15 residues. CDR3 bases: TGTGCCAGCAGCTTGGGGCAGGGGAATCACAATGAGCAGTTCTTC. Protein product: CASSLGQGNHNEQFF.

This CDR3 is CASSSSGNSYNEQFF. In nucleotides, the CDR3 is TGTGCCAGCAGCAGTAGCGGGAACTCCTACAATGAGCAGTTCTTC. The J gene is TRBJ2-1, the V gene TRBV5-4, with 8 bases fitting TRBD2. Losses at the gene ends were 4 bases for V and 0 bases for J; bases not matched to a gene: 3. CDR1 and CDR2 (germline): SGHNT, YYREEE (reference sequence). This CDR3 spans 15 amino acids. Full variable domain (missing parts from reference TRBV5-4 and TRBJ2-1): ETGVTQSPTHLIKTRGQQVTLRCSSQSGHNTVSWYQQALGQGPQFIFQYYREEENGRGNFPPRFSGLQFPNYSSELNVNALELDDSALYLCASSSSGNSYNEQFFGPGTRLTVL.

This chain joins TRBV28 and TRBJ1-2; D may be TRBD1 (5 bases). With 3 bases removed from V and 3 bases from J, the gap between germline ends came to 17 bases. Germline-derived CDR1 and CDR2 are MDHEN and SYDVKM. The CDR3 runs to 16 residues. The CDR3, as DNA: TGTGCCAGCAGTTTGATGGCGGGGACGGGAGACTATGGCTACACCTTC. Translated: CASSLMAGTGDYGYTF.

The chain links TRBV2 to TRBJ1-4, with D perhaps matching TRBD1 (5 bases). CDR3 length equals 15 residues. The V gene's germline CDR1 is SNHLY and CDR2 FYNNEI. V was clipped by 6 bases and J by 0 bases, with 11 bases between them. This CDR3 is CASRGTYATNEKLFF. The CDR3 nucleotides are TGTGCCAGCAGGGGGACTTATGCAACTAATGAAAAACTGTTTTTT.

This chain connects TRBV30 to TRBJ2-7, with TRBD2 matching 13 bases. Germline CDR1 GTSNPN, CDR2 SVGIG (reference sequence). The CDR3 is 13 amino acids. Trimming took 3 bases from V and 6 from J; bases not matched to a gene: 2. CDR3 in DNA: TGTGCCTGGAGGGGACTAGCGGGGTTCGAGCAGTACTTC. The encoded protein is CAWRGLAGFEQYF.

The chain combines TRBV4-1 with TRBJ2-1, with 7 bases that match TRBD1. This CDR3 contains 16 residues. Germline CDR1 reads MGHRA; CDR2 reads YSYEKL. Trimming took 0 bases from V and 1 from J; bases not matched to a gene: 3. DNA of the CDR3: TGCGCCAGCAGCCAAGAGGACAGGTTTTCCTACAATGAGCAGTTCTTC. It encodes CASSQEDRFSYNEQFF.

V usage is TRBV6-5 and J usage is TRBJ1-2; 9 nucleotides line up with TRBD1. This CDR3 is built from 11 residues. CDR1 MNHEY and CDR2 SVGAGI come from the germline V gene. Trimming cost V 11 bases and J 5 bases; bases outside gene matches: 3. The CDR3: CAVGTGYGYTF. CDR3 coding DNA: TGTGCCGTCGGGACAGGGTATGGCTACACCTTC.

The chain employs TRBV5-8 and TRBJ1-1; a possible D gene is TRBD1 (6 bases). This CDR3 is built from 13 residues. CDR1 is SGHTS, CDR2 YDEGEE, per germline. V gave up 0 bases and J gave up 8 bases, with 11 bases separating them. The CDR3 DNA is TGTGCCAGCAGCTTGGTCTTAGGACAGGAAGCTTTCTTT. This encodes CASSLVLGQEAFF.

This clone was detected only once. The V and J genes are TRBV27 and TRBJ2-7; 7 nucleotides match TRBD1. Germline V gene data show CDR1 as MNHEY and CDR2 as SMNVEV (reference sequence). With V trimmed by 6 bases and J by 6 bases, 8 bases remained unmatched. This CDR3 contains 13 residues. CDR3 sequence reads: CASRDRALSEQYV. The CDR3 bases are TGTGCCAGCAGAGACAGGGCTTTGAGCGAGCAGTACGTC.

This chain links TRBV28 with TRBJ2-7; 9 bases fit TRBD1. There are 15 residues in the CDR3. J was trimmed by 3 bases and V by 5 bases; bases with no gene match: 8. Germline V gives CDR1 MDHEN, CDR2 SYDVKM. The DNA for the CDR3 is TGTGCCAGCAGTGCACCGGGACAGGGAATCTACGAGCAGTACTTC. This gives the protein CASSAPGQGIYEQYF.

CDR3 in DNA: TGTGCCAGCAGCTTGGGAGGACAGGGACCTTTAAATCAGCCCCAGCATTTT. Amino acids: CASSLGGQGPLNQPQHF. This chain connects TRBV5-6 to TRBJ1-5; TRBD1 agrees at 8 bases. CDR3 length equals 17 residues. J was trimmed by 4 bases and V by 0 bases; bases with no gene match: 9. CDR1 and CDR2 (germline): SGHDT, YYEEEE.

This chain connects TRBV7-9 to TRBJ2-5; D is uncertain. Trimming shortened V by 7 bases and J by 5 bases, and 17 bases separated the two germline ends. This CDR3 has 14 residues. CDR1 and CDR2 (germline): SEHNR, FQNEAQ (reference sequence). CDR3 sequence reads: CASNSFGRLETQYF. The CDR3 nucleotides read TGTGCCAGCAACTCCTTCGGTCGCTTGGAGACCCAGTACTTC.

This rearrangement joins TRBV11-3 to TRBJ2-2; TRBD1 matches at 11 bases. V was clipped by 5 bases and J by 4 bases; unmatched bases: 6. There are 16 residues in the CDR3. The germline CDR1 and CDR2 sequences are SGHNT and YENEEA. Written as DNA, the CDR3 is TGTGCCAGCAGCGGCCGGACAGGGGGCGGCACCGGGGAGCTGTTTTTT. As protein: CASSGRTGGGTGELFF.

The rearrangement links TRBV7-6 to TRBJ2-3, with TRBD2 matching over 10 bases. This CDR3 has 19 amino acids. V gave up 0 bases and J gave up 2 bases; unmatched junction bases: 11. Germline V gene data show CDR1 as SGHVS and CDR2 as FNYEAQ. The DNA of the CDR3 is TGTGCCAGCAGCTTAGCACACACTAGCGGGGAGTTTTTCACAGATACGCAGTATTTT. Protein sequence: CASSLAHTSGEFFTDTQYF.

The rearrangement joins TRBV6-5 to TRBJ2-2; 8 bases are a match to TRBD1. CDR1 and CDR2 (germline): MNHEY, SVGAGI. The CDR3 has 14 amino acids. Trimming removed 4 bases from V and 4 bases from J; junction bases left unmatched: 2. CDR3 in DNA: TGTGCCAGCAGTTGGCAGGGGGCCACCGGGGAGCTGTTTTTT. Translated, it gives CASSWQGATGELFF.

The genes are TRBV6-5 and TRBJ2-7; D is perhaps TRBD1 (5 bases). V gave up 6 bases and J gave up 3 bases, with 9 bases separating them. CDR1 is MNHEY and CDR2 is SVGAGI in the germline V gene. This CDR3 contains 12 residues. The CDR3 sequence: CASRQEFYEQYF. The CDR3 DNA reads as TGTGCCAGCAGACAGGAATTCTACGAGCAGTACTTC.

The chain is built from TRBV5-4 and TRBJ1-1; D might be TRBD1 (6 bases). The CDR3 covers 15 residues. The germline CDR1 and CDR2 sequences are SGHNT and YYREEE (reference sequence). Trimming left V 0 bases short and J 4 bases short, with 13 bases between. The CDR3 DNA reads TGTGCCAGCAGCTTGGATCAGGGGCTTGGCACTGAAGCTTTCTTT. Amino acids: CASSLDQGLGTEAFF.

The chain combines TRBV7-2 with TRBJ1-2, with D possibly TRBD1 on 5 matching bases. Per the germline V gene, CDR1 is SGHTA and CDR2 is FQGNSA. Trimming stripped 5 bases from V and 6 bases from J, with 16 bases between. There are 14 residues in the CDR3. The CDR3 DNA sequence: TGTGCCAGCAGCCTAGACCAGGGCGGAGATGGCTACACCTTC. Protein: CASSLDQGGDGYTF.

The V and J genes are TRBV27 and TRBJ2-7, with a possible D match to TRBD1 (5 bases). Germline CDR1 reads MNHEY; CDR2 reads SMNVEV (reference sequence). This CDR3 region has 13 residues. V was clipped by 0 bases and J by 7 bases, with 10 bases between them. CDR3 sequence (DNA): TGTGCCAGCAGTTTATCCAGGGCACAGGAGCAGTACTTC. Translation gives CASSLSRAQEQYF.

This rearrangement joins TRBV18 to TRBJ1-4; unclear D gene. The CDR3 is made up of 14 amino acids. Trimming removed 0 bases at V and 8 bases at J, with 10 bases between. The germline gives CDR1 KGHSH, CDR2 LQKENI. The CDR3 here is CASSPPPRGEKLFF. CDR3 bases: TGTGCCAGCTCACCACCGCCGCGAGGGGAAAAACTGTTTTTT.

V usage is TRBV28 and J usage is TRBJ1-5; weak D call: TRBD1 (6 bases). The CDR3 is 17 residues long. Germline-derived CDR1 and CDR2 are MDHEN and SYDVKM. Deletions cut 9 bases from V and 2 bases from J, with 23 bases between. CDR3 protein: CASGFRDTRRGNQPQHF. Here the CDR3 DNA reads TGTGCCAGTGGGTTCCGGGACACAAGGAGAGGCAATCAGCCCCAGCATTTT.